The rows below give T cell receptor beta chains drawn from one sample of a study of blood T cell repertoires in COVID-19. The table came from immunoSEQ multiplex PCR; TCRdb's copy has only in-frame clones and leaves some out. The sample shows some 200,000 clones, around 84% of them seen only once. Sequencing input: peripheral blood. The source of these receptors is a man aged 45-60 years who had recovered from COVID-19. CDR3s include the opening cysteine and the closing phenylalanine or tryptophan. D genes are given only for firm matches. Some rows have no size entry. The others give once, few or many, or a class for an expanded clone.

clone size	V gene	J gene	D gene	CDR3 protein	CDR3 DNA
.	TRBV10-2	TRBJ2-5	.	CASSSPTTGGETQYF	TGCGCCAGCAGTTCTCCTACGACCGGCGGGGAGACCCAGTACTTC
.	TRBV18	TRBJ2-1	TRBD2	CASSHMTSVSSYNEQFF	TGTGCCAGCTCACACATGACTAGCGTGAGCTCCTACAATGAGCAGTTCTTC
.	TRBV5-4	TRBJ2-2	.	CASGKGGLAANTGELFF	TGTGCCAGCGGCAAGGGGGGGCTAGCGGCAAACACCGGGGAGCTGTTTTTT
few	TRBV27	TRBJ2-3	.	CASSLGMQVGNTQYF	TGTGCCAGCAGTTTGGGTATGCAGGTCGGAAATACGCAGTATTTT
.	TRBV19	TRBJ2-1	TRBD1	CASTARGTGYNEQFF	TGTGCCAGTACCGCCCGGGGGACAGGGTACAATGAGCAGTTCTTC
.	TRBV7-8	TRBJ1-2	.	CASSLSFQGNYGYTF	TGTGCCAGCAGCTTATCTTTCCAGGGTAACTATGGCTACACCTTC
.	TRBV18	TRBJ1-1	TRBD1	CASSKGKDRGRDTEAFF	TGTGCCAGCTCAAAAGGGAAGGACAGGGGGAGGGACACTGAAGCTTTCTTT
.	TRBV15	TRBJ1-6	TRBD1	CATSSTGTGLAPLHF	TGTGCCACCAGCAGTACCGGGACAGGGTTGGCACCCCTCCACTTT
.	TRBV18	TRBJ1-5	.	CASSSDSLSNQPQHF	TGTGCCAGCTCGTCTGACAGTCTTAGCAATCAGCCCCAGCATTTT
few	TRBV28	TRBJ1-6	.	CASSLIPWAGESPLHF	TGTGCCAGCAGTTTAATTCCCTGGGCAGGGGAATCACCCCTCCACTTT